The 20 T cell receptor beta chains listed next were all sequenced from one sample in a study of T-cell reconstitution after alpha-beta-depleted transplantation in children. Unique molecular identifiers were built into the TCRbeta library. TCRdb reprocessed the PCR reads with MiXCR, giving one entry per CDR3 protein. The table has 90,000 to 130,000 distinct CDR3 sequences, 9% to 12% seen once. Here the sequenced sample was PBMCs from the stem cell graft donor, taken from the stem cell graft. These receptors came from a human donor who donated a stem cell graft to a child with acute lymphoblastic leukemia.

This clonotype was observed many times. CDR3 nucleotides: TGTGCCAGCAGACAGGGGGCCACTGAAGCTTTCTTT. It codes for CASRQGATEAFF. The genes are TRBV27 and TRBJ1-1; 9 bases line up with TRBD1. J was trimmed by 4 bases and V by 6 bases; bases with no gene match: 0. The CDR3 consists of 12 residues. CDR1 and CDR2 from the germline V gene are MNHEY and SMNVEV (reference sequence).

This clonotype was picked up many times. V usage is TRBV12-3 or TRBV12-4 and J usage is TRBJ1-2, with a weak D call TRBD1 (5 bases). The CDR3 totals 11 residues. Trimming took 1 base from V and 8 from J, leaving 5 bases between them. The CDR3 protein is CASSLGGGYTF. CDR3 bases: TGTGCCAGCAGTTTAGGGGGCGGCTACACCTTC.

In its sample, this clonotype was seen many times. This chain connects TRBV29-1 to TRBJ1-2; D is uncertain. Germline CDR1 and CDR2: SQVTM and ANQGSEA. The CDR3 extends over 15 amino acids. Trimming took off 1 base at V and 8 bases at J, with 20 bases between the two ends. The CDR3 loop reads CSVEAPGLSPEGYTF. Here the CDR3 DNA reads TGCAGCGTTGAAGCCCCAGGTTTGTCTCCCGAAGGCTACACCTTC.

This clonotype came up many times. The CDR3 DNA sequence: TGTGCCAGCAGCAAAGTCACCAGGATCCTCCGGGACAGAGCAGATACGCAGTATTTT. Its translation: CASSKVTRILRDRADTQYF. The gene calls are TRBV21-1 and TRBJ2-3; TRBD1 is the table's D call and was not checked against the DNA. TRBV21-1 is deemed a pseudogene. This CDR3 has 19 residues.

Of note for this clonotype: A much larger clone differs by one base, so this may be a read error. The chain employs TRBV24-1 and TRBJ2-1; 10 positions agree with TRBD2. The CDR3 extends over 17 amino acids. The J segment lost 6 bases and the V segment lost 3 bases, leaving 10 bases of the junction unmatched. Germline V gives CDR1 KGHDR, CDR2 SFDVKD. CDR3 sequence (DNA): TGTGCCACCAGTGATCCCACGATAGCGGGAGGCTGCAATGAGCAGTTCTTC. This gives the protein CATSDPTIAGGCNEQFF.

This clonotype was counted many times. The chain uses TRBV7-9 and TRBJ2-3; 9 positions match TRBD2. Germline V CDR1 and CDR2: SEHNR, FQNEAQ (reference sequence). This CDR3 is 14 amino acids long. V trimming: 4 bases; J trimming: 2 bases; junction bases outside the gene matches: 1. The CDR3 DNA sequence: TGTGCCAGCAGCTCGGGACTAGCCACAGATACGCAGTATTTT. This translates into CASSSGLATDTQYF.

This clonotype was recorded at least ten times. CDR3 in amino acids: CASSSAGLAGARSNEQFF. In DNA, the CDR3 is TGCGCCAGCAGCTCTGCGGGACTAGCGGGAGCCAGGAGCAATGAGCAGTTCTTC. The V call is TRBV5-1, the J call TRBJ2-1; 14 bases are shared with TRBD2. Looked up from germline, CDR1 is SGHRS and CDR2 is YFSETQ. J gave up 6 bases and V 3 bases, and 11 bases lay outside the gene matches. The CDR3 covers 18 residues.

This clonotype was counted at least ten times. The J gene is TRBJ1-1, the V gene TRBV29-1, with D possibly being TRBD1 (5 bases). The V end lost 7 bases, the J end lost 5 bases, and 20 bases lay between the germline ends. The CDR3 totals 14 residues. CDR1 is SQVTM and CDR2 is ANQGSEA in the germline V gene. The CDR3 DNA sequence: TGCAGCGGAGGGGCGCTCTACGGCACAACTGAAGCTTTCTTT. Translating gives CSGGALYGTTEAFF.

The chain couples TRBV19 to TRBJ2-2; TRBD2 might be the D (6 bases). Trimming shortened V by 9 bases and J by 6 bases, and 17 bases separated the two germline ends. The CDR3 is 14 residues long. Germline loops: CDR1 LNHDA, CDR2 SQIVND (reference sequence). CDR3 bases: TGTGCCAGCTCCTCGACGGGGGTCGCCGGGGAGCTGTTTTTT. As protein: CASSSTGVAGELFF.

This clonotype was seen repeatedly, ten times or more. The chain joins TRBV5-1 to TRBJ2-7; D unresolved. V was cut by 1 base and J by 3 bases, with 11 bases left in between. In germline, CDR1 is SGHRS, CDR2 YFSETQ. CDR3 size: 14 residues. CDR3: CASSLQAPFYEQYF. The CDR3 DNA is TGCGCCAGCAGCTTGCAAGCTCCATTCTACGAGCAGTACTTC.

This clonotype was seen at least ten times. The chain couples TRBV12-3 or TRBV12-4 to TRBJ1-1; 11 bases line up with TRBD1. The CDR3 consists of 14 residues. J gave up 7 bases and V 3 bases, and 4 bases lay outside the gene matches. CDR3 DNA sequence: TGTGCCAGCAGTTTGGGGACAGGGGGAGGTGAAGCTTTCTTT. This codes for CASSLGTGGGEAFF.

This clonotype has only a few counts. The chain joins TRBV24-1 to TRBJ2-2; D not resolved. Germline V gene sequence: CDR1 KGHDR, CDR2 SFDVKD. Trimming pared 5 bases from V and 0 bases from J, leaving 9 bases between. The CDR3 is 15 residues long. The CDR3 DNA reads as TGTGCCACCAGTGCTGGCAGATCGAACACCGGGGAGCTGTTTTTT. This codes for CATSAGRSNTGELFF.

This clonotype has only a few counts. The rearrangement links TRBV4-3 to TRBJ2-1; 7 bases agree with TRBD2. V trimming: 1 base; J trimming: 0 bases; junction bases outside the gene matches: 6. The CDR3 spans 17 residues. Germline CDR1 reads LGHNA; CDR2 reads YSLEER. The CDR3 nucleotides are TGCGCCAGCAGCCAAGCTCCTAGCGGTTACTCCTACAATGAGCAGTTCTTC. The encoded protein is CASSQAPSGYSYNEQFF.

This clonotype has at least ten counts. This CDR3 reads CATSRAGAGQLHF. The CDR3 DNA reads as TGTGCCACCAGCAGAGCGGGGGCTGGCCAACTCCACTTT. V usage is TRBV15 and J usage is TRBJ1-6, with TRBD1 as a possible D gene (6 bases). V was trimmed by 1 base and J by 16 bases, leaving 14 bases between them. Germline loops: CDR1 LNHNV, CDR2 YYDKDF (reference sequence). The CDR3 totals 13 residues.

At least ten counts were recorded for this clonotype. V is TRBV4-1 and J is TRBJ2-7; the D gene is possibly TRBD2 (6 bases). Trimming stripped 4 bases from V and 0 bases from J, with 10 bases between. The CDR3 has 14 residues. Germline V gives CDR1 MGHRA, CDR2 YSYEKL. The CDR3 spells CASSPAGSSYEQYF. CDR3 bases: TGCGCCAGCAGCCCCGCGGGAAGCTCCTACGAGCAGTACTTC.

This clonotype was counted ten times or more. The chain links TRBV20-1 to TRBJ2-2; possibly TRBD2 for D (5 bases). This CDR3 spans 16 amino acids. The V end was cut by 5 bases, the J end by 0 bases, with 16 bases between. Germline V gives CDR1 DFQATT, CDR2 SNEGSKA (reference sequence). This CDR3 reads CSAFPLADANTGELFF. In DNA, the CDR3 is TGCAGTGCTTTCCCCCTAGCAGACGCGAACACCGGGGAGCTGTTTTTT.

The gene calls are TRBV6-6 and TRBJ1-2; tentative D call: TRBD1 (6 bases). V lost 6 bases and J 2 bases, leaving 10 bases between the germline ends. This CDR3 is 13 amino acids long. Germline V gene data show CDR1 as MNHNY and CDR2 as SVGAGI (reference sequence). This chain's CDR3 is CASSRDNNYGYTF. CDR3 DNA sequence: TGTGCCAGCAGCAGGGACAACAACTATGGCTACACCTTC.

This clonotype occurred a few times. The chain's CDR3 is CAWSSTRDPWSSYNSPLHF. The CDR3 region has the DNA TGTGCCTGGAGTTCTACCCGGGACCCCTGGAGCTCCTATAATTCACCCCTCCACTTT. The gene calls are TRBV30 and TRBJ1-6; TRBD1 is a possible D gene (5 bases). V was clipped by 2 bases and J by 0 bases, with 20 bases between them. Germline V CDR1 and CDR2: GTSNPN, SVGIG (reference sequence). CDR3 length equals 19 residues.

This clonotype was counted ten times or more. The chain joins TRBV19 to TRBJ1-5; D call uncertain. The V and J ends lost 2 bases and 2 bases respectively, with 10 bases between them. The germline V gene encodes CDR1 LNHDA and CDR2 SQIVND (reference sequence). The CDR3 is 15 amino acids. CDR3 coding DNA: TGTGCCAGTAGTATATCCACGATCGGCAATCAGCCCCAGCATTTT. Its translation is CASSISTIGNQPQHF.

At least ten counts were recorded for this clonotype. V usage is TRBV7-2 and J usage is TRBJ2-7, with 9 nucleotides matching TRBD2. The CDR3 is 15 residues long. Germline V gives CDR1 SGHTA, CDR2 FQGNSA. The junction had 7 bases not matched to a gene; V was cut back by 5 bases and J by 2 bases. The CDR3 is CASSPRTSVTYEQYF. As DNA, the CDR3 is TGTGCCAGCAGCCCCCGGACTAGCGTCACCTACGAGCAGTACTTC.